Listed here are 5 T cell receptor beta chains from one sample, sequenced in a study of blood T cell repertoires in COVID-19. The assay was immunoSEQ multiplex PCR, and TCRdb's table has in-frame clones only and misses some. The sample lists under 250,000 clones, 84% occurring once. The source material was peripheral blood. The source of these receptors is a woman aged 50 to 60 with active or convalescent COVID-19.

This chain uses TRBV9 with TRBJ2-7; a possible D gene is TRBD2 (6 bases). The CDR3 is 13 amino acids. V lost 3 bases and J lost 5, with 12 bases in between. The germline V gene encodes CDR1 SGDLS and CDR2 YYNGEE. The CDR3 coding sequence is TGTGCCAGCAGCGCCGGGAGCATCCACGAGCAGTACTTC. Its protein is CASSAGSIHEQYF.

The genes are TRBV10-2 and TRBJ1-3, with unresolved D. Trimming stripped 3 bases from V and 4 bases from J, with 10 bases between. Germline V CDR1 and CDR2: WSHSY, SAAADI. This CDR3 has 14 residues. The DNA of the CDR3 is TGCGCCAGCAGTGACTGGGCACTGGGAAACACCATATATTTT. Protein: CASSDWALGNTIYF.

This clone occurred once. J is TRBJ2-7 and V is TRBV27; TRBD1 is a possible D gene (5 bases). Germline V CDR1 and CDR2: MNHEY, SMNVEV (reference sequence). The CDR3 is made up of 15 amino acids. The V gene lost 4 bases and the J gene lost 5 bases, with 18 bases spanning the gap. The CDR3 reads CASSSGGALLNEQYF. Written as DNA, the CDR3 is TGTGCCAGCAGTTCCGGTGGGGCACTTCTCAACGAGCAGTACTTC.

This chain joins TRBV5-6 and TRBJ2-5; D is perhaps TRBD2 (7 bases). The germline V gene encodes CDR1 SGHDT and CDR2 YYEEEE. The CDR3 runs 14 residues. V gave up 6 bases and J gave up 9 bases, with 21 bases separating them. The CDR3 DNA follows: TGTGCCAGCACCGTTGGGGGGGGGCGCGAGGCCCAGTACTTC. Translation: CASTVGGGREAQYF. The full variable domain, rest sourced from reference TRBV5-6 and TRBJ2-5, is DAGVTQSPTHLIKTRGQQVTLRCSPKSGHDTVSWYQQALGQGPQFIFQYYEEEERQRGNFPDRFSGHQFPNYSSELNVNALLLGDSALYLCASTVGGGREAQYFGPGTRLLVL.

This chain joins TRBV7-3 and TRBJ2-5, with 8 bases lining up with TRBD2. The CDR3 is 15 residues long. With V trimmed by 3 bases and J by 5 bases, 8 bases remained unmatched. The germline V gene encodes CDR1 SGHTA and CDR2 FQGTGA. In DNA, the CDR3 is TGTGCCAGCAGCTTCTCCAGCGGGAGCCGGGAGACCCAGTACTTC. Translating it yields CASSFSSGSRETQYF.